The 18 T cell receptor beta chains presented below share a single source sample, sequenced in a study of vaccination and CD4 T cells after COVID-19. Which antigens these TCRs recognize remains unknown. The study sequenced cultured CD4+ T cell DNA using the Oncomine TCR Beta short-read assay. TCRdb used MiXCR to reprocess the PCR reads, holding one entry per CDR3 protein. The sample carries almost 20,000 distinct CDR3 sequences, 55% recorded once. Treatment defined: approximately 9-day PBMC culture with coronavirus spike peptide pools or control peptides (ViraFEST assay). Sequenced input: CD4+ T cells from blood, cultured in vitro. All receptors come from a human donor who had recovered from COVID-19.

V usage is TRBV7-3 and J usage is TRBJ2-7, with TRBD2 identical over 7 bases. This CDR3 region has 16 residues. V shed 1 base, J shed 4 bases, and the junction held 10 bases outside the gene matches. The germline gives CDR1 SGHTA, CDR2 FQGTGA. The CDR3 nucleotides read TGTGCCAGCAGCTTAAGGCCTGTTACGGGAGGATACGAGCAGTACTTC. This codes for CASSLRPVTGGYEQYF.

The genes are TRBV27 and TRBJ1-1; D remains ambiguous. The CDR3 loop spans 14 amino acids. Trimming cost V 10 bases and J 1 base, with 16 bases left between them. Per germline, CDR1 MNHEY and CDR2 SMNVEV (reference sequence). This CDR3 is CATRGDIPNTEAFF. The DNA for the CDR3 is TGTGCCACAAGAGGCGACATTCCGAACACTGAAGCTTTCTTT.

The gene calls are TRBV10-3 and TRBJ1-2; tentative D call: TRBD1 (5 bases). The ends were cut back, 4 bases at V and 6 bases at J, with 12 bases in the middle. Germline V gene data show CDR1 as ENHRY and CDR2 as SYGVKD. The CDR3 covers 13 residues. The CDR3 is CAISVGVRNGYTF. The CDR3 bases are TGTGCCATCAGTGTGGGGGTCAGAAATGGCTACACCTTC.

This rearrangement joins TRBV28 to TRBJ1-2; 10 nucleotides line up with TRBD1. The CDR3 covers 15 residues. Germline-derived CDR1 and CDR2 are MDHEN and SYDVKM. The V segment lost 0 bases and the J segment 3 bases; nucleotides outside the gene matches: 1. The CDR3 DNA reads TGTGCCAGCAGTTTATGGACAGGGGGCGACTATGGCTACACCTTC. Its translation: CASSLWTGGDYGYTF.

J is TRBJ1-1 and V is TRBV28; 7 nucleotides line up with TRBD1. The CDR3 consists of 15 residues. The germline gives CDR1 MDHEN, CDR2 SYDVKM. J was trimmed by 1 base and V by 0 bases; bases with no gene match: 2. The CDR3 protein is CASSLWGQPNTEAFF. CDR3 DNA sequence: TGTGCCAGCAGTTTATGGGGACAGCCGAACACTGAAGCTTTCTTT.

The chain's CDR3 is CASSLTQTENYGYTF. The CDR3 DNA sequence: TGTGCCAGTAGCCTAACCCAGACCGAGAACTATGGCTACACCTTC. The genes are TRBV19 and TRBJ1-2; D unclear. V was clipped by 6 bases and J by 2 bases, with 16 bases between them. The length of the CDR3 is 15 residues. The germline CDR1 and CDR2 sequences are LNHDA and SQIVND (reference sequence). The full variable domain, completed using reference TRBV19 and TRBJ1-2, is DGGITQSPKYLFRKEGQNVTLSCEQNLNHDAMYWYRQDPGQGLRLIYYSQIVNDFQKGDIAEGYSVSREKKESFPLTVTSAQKNPTAFYLCASSLTQTENYGYTFGSGTRLTVV.

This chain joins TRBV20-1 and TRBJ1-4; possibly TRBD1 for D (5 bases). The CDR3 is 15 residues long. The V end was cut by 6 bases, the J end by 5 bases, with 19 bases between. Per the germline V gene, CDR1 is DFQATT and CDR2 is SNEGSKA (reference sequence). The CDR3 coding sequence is TGCAGTGCGACGGTTCCAGGGTTTGCAAATGAAAAACTGTTTTTT. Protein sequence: CSATVPGFANEKLFF.

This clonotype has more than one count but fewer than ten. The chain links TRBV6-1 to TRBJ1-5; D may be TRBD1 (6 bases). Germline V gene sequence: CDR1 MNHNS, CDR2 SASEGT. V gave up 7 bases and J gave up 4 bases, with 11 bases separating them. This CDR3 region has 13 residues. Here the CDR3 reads CASNGGRNQPQHF. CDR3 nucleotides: TGTGCCAGCAACGGGGGCAGGAATCAGCCCCAGCATTTT.

CDR3 sequence (DNA): TGTGCCAGCAGCTCCGGGGGGTACGAGCAGTACTTC. Protein: CASSSGGYEQYF. The chain recombines TRBV11-3 with TRBJ2-7; 7 bases map to TRBD2. Germline CDR1 SGHNT, CDR2 YENEEA. The CDR3 spans 12 residues. The V and J ends lost 4 bases and 4 bases, in that order; junction bases with no gene match: 1.

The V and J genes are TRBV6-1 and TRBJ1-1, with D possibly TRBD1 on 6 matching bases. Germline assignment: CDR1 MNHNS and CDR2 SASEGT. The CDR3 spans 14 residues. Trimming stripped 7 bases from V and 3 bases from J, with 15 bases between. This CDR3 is CASMGPGAYTEAFF. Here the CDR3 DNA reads TGTGCCAGCATGGGACCAGGGGCTTACACTGAAGCTTTCTTT.

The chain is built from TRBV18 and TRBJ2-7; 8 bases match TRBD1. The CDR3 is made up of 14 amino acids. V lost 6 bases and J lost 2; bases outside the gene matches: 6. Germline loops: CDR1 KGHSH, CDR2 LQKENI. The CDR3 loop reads CASSLGQGTYEQYF. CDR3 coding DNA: TGTGCCAGCTCTCTTGGACAGGGCACCTACGAGCAGTACTTC. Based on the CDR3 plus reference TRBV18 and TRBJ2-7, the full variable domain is NAGVMQNPRHLVRRRGQEARLRCSPMKGHSHVYWYRQLPEEGLKFMVYLQKENIIDESGMPKERFSAEFPKEGPSILRIQQVVRGDSAAYFCASSLGQGTYEQYFGPGTRLTVT.

The CDR3 DNA is TGTGCCAGCAGCTTAGTGGGCAGCCTATCCTACGAGCAGTACTTC. Translation: CASSLVGSLSYEQYF. The chain carries TRBV7-2 and TRBJ2-7; D uncertain. Germline CDR1 reads SGHTA; CDR2 reads FQGNSA. The CDR3 totals 15 residues. V was shortened by 1 base and J by 1 base, with 11 bases between the two germline ends.

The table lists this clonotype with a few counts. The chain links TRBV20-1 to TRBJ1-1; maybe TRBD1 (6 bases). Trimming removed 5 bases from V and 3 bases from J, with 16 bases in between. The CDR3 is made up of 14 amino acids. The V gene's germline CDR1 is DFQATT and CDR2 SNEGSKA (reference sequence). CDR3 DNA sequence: TGCAGTGCTCCTCTGACAGGAGGATACACTGAAGCTTTCTTT. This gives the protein CSAPLTGGYTEAFF.

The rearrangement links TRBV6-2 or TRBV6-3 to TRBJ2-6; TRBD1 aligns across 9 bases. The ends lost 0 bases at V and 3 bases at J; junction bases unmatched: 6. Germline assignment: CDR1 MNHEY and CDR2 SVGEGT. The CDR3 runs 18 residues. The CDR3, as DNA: TGTGCCAGCAGTTACTCGAGGGGACAGGGTATTGGGGCCAACGTCCTGACTTTC. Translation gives CASSYSRGQGIGANVLTF.

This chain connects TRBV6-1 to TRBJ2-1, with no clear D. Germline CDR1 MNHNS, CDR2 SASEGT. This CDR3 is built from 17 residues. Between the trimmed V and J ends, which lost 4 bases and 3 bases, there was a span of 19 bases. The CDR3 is CASSASTSASIYNEQFF. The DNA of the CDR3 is TGTGCCAGCAGTGCGTCCACGAGCGCGTCGATCTACAATGAGCAGTTCTTC.

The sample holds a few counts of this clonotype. The CDR3 DNA is TGTGCCAGCAGTCCGGACAGGGACGATGGCTACACCTTC. Translated, it gives CASSPDRDDGYTF. This rearrangement joins TRBV2 to TRBJ1-2, with TRBD1 matching 8 bases. CDR3 length: 13 amino acids. Germline V lookup: CDR1 SNHLY, CDR2 FYNNEI. V was pared by 5 bases and J by 6 bases, with 5 bases of the junction left unmatched.

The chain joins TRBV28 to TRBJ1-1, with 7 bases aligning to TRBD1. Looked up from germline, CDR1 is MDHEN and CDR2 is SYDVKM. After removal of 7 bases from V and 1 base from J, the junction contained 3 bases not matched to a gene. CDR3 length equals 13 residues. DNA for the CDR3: TGTGCCAGCACCAAGGGGGCGAACACTGAAGCTTTCTTT. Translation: CASTKGANTEAFF.

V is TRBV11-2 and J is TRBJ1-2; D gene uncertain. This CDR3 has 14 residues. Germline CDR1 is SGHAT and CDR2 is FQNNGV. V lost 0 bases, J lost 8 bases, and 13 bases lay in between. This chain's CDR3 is CASSLEILGAGYTF. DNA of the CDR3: TGTGCCAGCAGCTTAGAAATCCTGGGCGCGGGCTACACCTTC.